This T cell receptor (beta chain) was sequenced during a study of blood T cell repertoires in COVID-19. Background on the study: Acute and convalescent COVID-19 samples came from the United States, Italy and Spain.

This CDR3 has 11 amino acids. Germline lookup yields CDR1 SNHLY and CDR2 FYNNEI. The V and J ends lost 7 bases and 4 bases respectively, with 7 bases between them. The protocol was immunoSEQ multiplex PCR, while the TCRdb copy is restricted to in-frame clones and leaves out a portion. Of over 50,000 clones in the sample, approximately 83% were seen once. This chain links TRBV2 with TRBJ1-2; perhaps TRBD1 as D (5 bases). The sequencing sample was made of peripheral blood. This clonotype was obtained from a human donor in a cohort sampled during active COVID-19. The CDR3 DNA reads TGTGCCAGCATTCAGGGCTATGGCTACACCTTC. Residues: CASIQGYGYTF.